The 21 T cell receptor beta chains reported below all come from one sample, sequenced in a study of T-cell reconstitution after alpha-beta-depleted transplantation in children. It was with unique molecular identifiers that the TCRbeta library was prepared. From the PCR reads, TCRdb called clonotypes with MiXCR, one entry per CDR3 protein. Altogether 200,000 to 300,000 distinct CDR3 sequences are present, about 12% being singletons, with the ten largest covering roughly 2.6%. Sequencing used PBMCs from the stem cell graft donor, obtained from the stem cell graft. These receptors originate from a human donor who donated a stem cell graft to a child with acute lymphoblastic leukemia.

As regards this clonotype: A much larger clone is a single base away; this may be a read error. The V call is TRBV20-1, the J call TRBJ2-4; D may match TRBD1 or TRBD2 (5 bases each). This CDR3 contains 15 residues. Per germline, CDR1 DFQATT and CDR2 SNEGSKA (reference sequence). The CDR3 sequence: CSAAGTLGAKNSQYF. CDR3 nucleotide sequence: TGCAGTGCTGCCGGGACCCTTGGAGCCAAAAACAGTCAGTACTTC.

This clonotype has a count of ten or more. This CDR3 reads CSVRDRGLAKNIQYF. CDR3 sequence (DNA): TGCAGCGTTAGGGACAGGGGCTTAGCCAAAAACATTCAGTACTTC. The rearrangement links TRBV29-1 to TRBJ2-4; 10 positions match TRBD1. The CDR3 covers 15 residues. V was clipped by 5 bases and J by 0 bases; unmatched bases: 4. Germline CDR1 is SQVTM and CDR2 is ANQGSEA.

The sample holds many counts of this clonotype. V and J are TRBV14 and TRBJ2-7; 8 bases align to TRBD2. Trimming at V came to 0 bases and at J to 5 bases, leaving 9 bases not matched to a gene. Germline V gene data show CDR1 as SGHDN and CDR2 as FVKESK. CDR3 length: 16 residues. CDR3 residues: CASSQDVWDSGDEQYF. CDR3 bases: TGTGCCAGCAGCCAAGATGTTTGGGATAGCGGGGACGAGCAGTACTTC.

This clonotype was seen many times. The rearrangement uses TRBV12-3 or TRBV12-4 and TRBJ1-1; weak D call: TRBD1 (5 bases). This CDR3 comprises 14 residues. The V gene lost 6 bases and the J gene lost 0 bases, with 11 bases spanning the gap. CDR3 DNA sequence: TGTGCCAGCAGCTTTGGACACTTGAACACTGAAGCTTTCTTT. Protein: CASSFGHLNTEAFF.

The chain combines TRBV6-2 or TRBV6-3 with TRBJ2-6; D is perhaps TRBD2 (6 bases). This CDR3 has 20 residues. Trimming cost V 6 bases and J 2 bases, with 26 bases left between them. The germline V gene encodes CDR1 MNHEY and CDR2 SVGEGT. CDR3 in DNA: TGTGCCAGCAGCGGTGATCTGACTAGGCTAGCGTTCCCTGGGGCCAACGTCCTGACTTTC. This translates into CASSGDLTRLAFPGANVLTF.

This clonotype appeared many times. This sequence joins TRBV27 and TRBJ2-2; no clear D. The CDR3 runs to 14 residues. Germline V gene sequence: CDR1 MNHEY, CDR2 SMNVEV (reference sequence). V was shortened by 3 bases and J by 8 bases, with 13 bases between the two germline ends. This chain's CDR3 is CASSFTLGSGELFF. DNA for the CDR3: TGTGCCAGCAGTTTCACTTTAGGGTCGGGGGAGCTGTTTTTT.

This clonotype has ten or more counts. V gene TRBV6-1 combines with J gene TRBJ1-5; 9 bases agree with TRBD1. The trim removed 6 bases at V and 2 bases at J, leaving 5 bases unmatched. There are 15 residues in the CDR3. Germline V CDR1 and CDR2: MNHNS, SASEGT. CDR3 loop: CASSLRDRGNQPQHF. The CDR3 nucleotides are TGTGCCAGCAGCCTCCGGGACAGGGGCAATCAGCCCCAGCATTTT.

This clonotype was observed at least ten times. The CDR3 DNA is TGTGCCAGCAGTTACTCGACAGGCCGGGGGAACACTGAAGCTTTCTTT. Translated: CASSYSTGRGNTEAFF. V usage is TRBV6-2 or TRBV6-3 and J usage is TRBJ1-1; D is perhaps TRBD1 (6 bases). CDR1 and CDR2 (germline): MNHEY, SVGEGT. This CDR3 contains 16 residues. With 0 bases removed from V and 1 base from J, the gap between germline ends came to 12 bases.

In this sample, this clonotype turned up many times. The V and J genes are TRBV5-4 and TRBJ2-1; 8 positions match TRBD2. The germline gives CDR1 SGHNT, CDR2 YYREEE (reference sequence). J lost 0 bases, V lost 1 base, and 12 bases had no gene match. The CDR3 is made up of 19 amino acids. The CDR3 loop reads CASSLSGGAGLSSYNEQFF. Written as DNA, the CDR3 is TGTGCCAGCAGCTTGTCCGGGGGGGCGGGGCTTAGCTCCTACAATGAGCAGTTCTTC.

In its sample, this clonotype was seen many times. J is TRBJ2-5 and V is TRBV5-1, with D perhaps given as TRBD1 or TRBD2 (5 bases each). V lost 0 bases, J lost 7 bases, and 13 bases lay in between. CDR1 SGHRS and CDR2 YFSETQ come from the germline V gene. The CDR3 has 14 residues. DNA for the CDR3: TGCGCCAGCAGCTTGGAGGACTCCCAGGGGACCCAGTACTTC. Its protein is CASSLEDSQGTQYF.

Only a few counts were recorded for this clonotype. The genes are TRBV11-2 and TRBJ2-2, with a possible D match to TRBD2 (5 bases). The V and J ends lost 5 bases and 4 bases respectively, with 11 bases between them. The CDR3 covers 14 residues. In germline, CDR1 is SGHAT, CDR2 FQNNGV. The chain's CDR3 is CASSPWAGTGELFF. The CDR3 DNA is TGTGCCAGCAGCCCCTGGGCGGGCACCGGGGAGCTGTTTTTT.

This clonotype was detected ten times or more. The V gene is TRBV29-1, the J gene TRBJ2-5; possibly TRBD2 for D (6 bases). V was pared by 3 bases and J by 5 bases, with 16 bases between. The germline gives CDR1 SQVTM, CDR2 ANQGSEA. The CDR3 contains 14 residues. Here the CDR3 reads CSVEYGSRGETQYF. In DNA, the CDR3 is TGCAGCGTTGAGTACGGGAGCCGGGGCGAGACCCAGTACTTC.

This clonotype was seen many times. The rearrangement uses TRBV28 and TRBJ2-1; possibly TRBD2 for D (5 bases). V lost 1 base and J 14 bases, leaving 15 bases between the germline ends. Germline V gives CDR1 MDHEN, CDR2 SYDVKM. CDR3 length: 13 amino acids. The CDR3 region has the DNA TGTGCCAGCAGTTTATTTGCGGCGGGCCCAGAGTTCTTC. Translated: CASSLFAAGPEFF.

Many counts were recorded for this clonotype. This chain links TRBV7-9 with TRBJ2-1; 8 nucleotides align to TRBD1. CDR1 and CDR2 from the germline V gene are SEHNR and FQNEAQ (reference sequence). V was clipped by 4 bases and J by 2 bases; unmatched bases: 4. There are 15 residues in the CDR3. The CDR3 loop is CASSSQGVTYNEQFF. The CDR3 nucleotides read TGTGCCAGCAGCTCACAGGGGGTCACCTACAATGAGCAGTTCTTC.

This chain joins TRBV20-1 and TRBJ1-2; a weak D match, TRBD1 (5 bases). Trimming removed 0 bases at V and 4 bases at J, with 9 bases between. CDR1 is DFQATT and CDR2 is SNEGSKA in the germline V gene (reference sequence). The CDR3 length is 13 residues. This CDR3 reads CSARDPGSYGYTF. CDR3 nucleotide sequence: TGCAGTGCTAGAGATCCAGGGAGCTATGGCTACACCTTC.

There are many counts of this clonotype. This rearrangement joins TRBV7-2 to TRBJ2-1, with TRBD2 matching 15 bases. CDR3 size: 16 residues. Germline CDR1 and CDR2: SGHTA and FQGNSA. Trimming took 0 bases from V and 9 from J; bases not matched to a gene: 3. CDR3 sequence (DNA): TGTGCCAGCAGCTTAGCGGGACTAGCGGGAGGAAGTGAGCAGTTCTTC. Protein sequence: CASSLAGLAGGSEQFF.

The sample holds many counts of this clonotype. The V call is TRBV11-2, the J call TRBJ2-2; D is unclear. V dropped 4 bases and J dropped 7 bases, with 10 bases sitting between them. The CDR3 covers 13 residues. Germline V CDR1 and CDR2: SGHAT, FQNNGV. The DNA of the CDR3 is TGTGCCAGCAGCTCCACGAGAGGCGGGGAGCTGTTTTTT. Translation: CASSSTRGGELFF.

This clonotype was picked up many times. The gene calls are TRBV2 and TRBJ2-3; 7 bases are a match to TRBD2. Looked up from germline, CDR1 is SNHLY and CDR2 is FYNNEI. The J segment lost 3 bases and the V segment lost 7 bases, leaving 13 bases of the junction unmatched. This CDR3 is 16 amino acids long. The CDR3 loop is CASTAGGGGGTDTQYF. In DNA, the CDR3 is TGTGCCAGCACCGCTGGAGGCGGGGGAGGAACAGATACGCAGTATTTT. Full variable domain (rest looked up from reference TRBV2 and TRBJ2-3): EPEVTQTPSHQVTQMGQEVILRCVPISNHLYFYWYRQILGQKVEFLVSFYNNEISEKSEIFDDQFSVERPDGSNFTLKIRSTKLEDSAMYFCASTAGGGGGTDTQYFGPGTRLTVL.

The chain combines TRBV18 with TRBJ1-2, with D possibly being TRBD1 (6 bases). Germline V gives CDR1 KGHSH, CDR2 LQKENI. Between the trimmed V and J ends, which lost 2 bases and 8 bases, there was a span of 9 bases. There are 12 residues in the CDR3. The CDR3 DNA is TGTGCCAGCTCACCATCAGGGGAAGGCTACACCTTC. Amino acids: CASSPSGEGYTF. The entire variable domain, with the rest obtained from reference TRBV18 and TRBJ1-2, is as follows: NAGVMQNPRHLVRRRGQEARLRCSPMKGHSHVYWYRQLPEEGLKFMVYLQKENIIDESGMPKERFSAEFPKEGPSILRIQQVVRGDSAAYFCASSPSGEGYTFGSGTRLTVV.

This clonotype came up many times. This CDR3 reads CASSLDPRGSPLHF. For the CDR3, the DNA is TGTGCCAGCAGCTTAGACCCGAGAGGATCACCCCTCCACTTT. The chain has TRBV7-2 and TRBJ1-6; D call uncertain. Germline CDR1 is SGHTA and CDR2 is FQGNSA. The CDR3 consists of 14 residues. Trimming removed 1 base at V and 10 bases at J, with 11 bases between.

In its sample, this clonotype was seen many times. The rearrangement joins TRBV28 to TRBJ2-7; D uncertain. The germline V gene encodes CDR1 MDHEN and CDR2 SYDVKM. The CDR3 is 13 amino acids. Trimming took off 3 bases at V and 4 bases at J, with 10 bases between the two ends. CDR3 sequence: CASSLQISYEQYF. The CDR3 DNA is TGTGCCAGCAGTTTGCAGATTTCTTACGAGCAGTACTTC. The full variable domain, in which reference TRBV28 and TRBJ2-7 provide the parts outside the CDR3, is DVKVTQSSRYLVKRTGEKVFLECVQDMDHENMFWYRQDPGLGLRLIYFSYDVKMKEKGDIPEGYSVSREKKERFSLILESASTNQTSMYLCASSLQISYEQYFGPGTRLTVT.